These T cell receptor beta chains were read from a single sample in a study of shared T cell receptors in the human thymus. The protocol was immunoSEQ multiplex PCR, while the TCRdb copy is restricted to in-frame clones and leaves out a portion. The table lists hundreds of thousands of clones, 95% of them singletons. The specimen was thymocytes. These receptors were obtained from a human donor. Each CDR3 is given without its conserved first and last residue. Clone size, where shown, is once, few, many, or a class for clones that have expanded.

j_gene | v_gene | abundance | CDR3aa
TRBJ2-5 | TRBV7-4 | . | ASSLAGGLMGGHQETQY
TRBJ2-3 | TRBV29-1 | . | SDAAPTDTQY
TRBJ1-4 | TRBV20-1 | . | RGGSEEKLF
TRBJ2-1 | TRBV10-3 | . | AISERPSRGENEQF
TRBJ1-4 | TRBV27 | . | ASSLSGVRGEKLF
TRBJ2-2 | TRBV30 | . | AWTGDNRGAGELF
TRBJ1-2 | TRBV25-1 | . | ASSAGSTY
TRBJ2-7 | TRBV11-2 | . | ASGPRGLAEEMGDEQY
TRBJ1-5 | TRBV10-2 | . | ASTGEAGPGWGGQPQH
TRBJ1-1 | TRBV2 | . | ASSARDGPIGTEAF
TRBJ2-1 | TRBV4-1 | . | ASSQTGSGGDNEQF
TRBJ1-1 | TRBV5-6 | . | ASSFRGGFDTEAF
TRBJ1-2 | TRBV19 | . | ASRGQGASGYGYT
TRBJ1-1 | TRBV7-3 | . | ASSFYRDTEAF
TRBJ1-2 | TRBV6-5 | . | ASSLTRTENYGYT
TRBJ2-2 | TRBV5-1 | . | ASSLVVRREGPDTGELF
TRBJ2-3 | TRBV5-8 | . | ASSLGTSGSSDTQY
TRBJ2-2 | TRBV27 | . | ASSRGAGGNTGELF
TRBJ1-5 | TRBV6-5 | . | ASSPRGGNQPQH
TRBJ1-2 | TRBV4-2 | . | ASSQEATKSLFYGYT
TRBJ2-7 | TRBV29-1 | . | SITKRGNEQY
TRBJ2-1 | TRBV5-1 | . | ASSLEELHNNEQF
TRBJ2-4 | TRBV28 | . | ASSPRALRNIQY
TRBJ2-2 | TRBV28 | . | ASSFMGTGGSNRPGELF
TRBJ1-4 | TRBV5-1 | . | ASSGDNNEKLF
TRBJ2-1 | TRBV13 | . | ASSSRTGPDEQF
TRBJ2-7 | TRBV5-1 | . | ASSTNPGQAEYEQY
TRBJ1-4 | TRBV27 | . | ASSLTGQAHLNEKLF
TRBJ1-5 | TRBV27 | . | ASRGQGTDQPQH
TRBJ2-7 | TRBV27 | . | ASSFIVGLPYEQY
TRBJ2-4 | TRBV10-1 | . | ASSVSGLAKNIQY
TRBJ1-4 | TRBV5-1 | . | ASSSATNEKLF
TRBJ2-5 | TRBV10-3 | . | AIGDGNETQY
TRBJ2-1 | TRBV7-3 | . | ASSFAGQEFQNEQF
TRBJ2-1 | TRBV11-2 | . | ASSILVQPHNEQF
TRBJ1-1 | TRBV28 | . | ASSTRTGMNTEAF
TRBJ1-1 | TRBV19 | . | ASSIQAGRVNTEAF
TRBJ2-7 | TRBV14 | . | ASSQENRSLPIYEQY
TRBJ2-7 | TRBV6-5 | . | ASSQDSLHEQY
TRBJ1-1 | TRBV5-5 | . | ASSLWVGISEAF
TRBJ1-1 | TRBV14 | . | ASSHHLEGEAF
TRBJ1-3 | TRBV7-3 | once | ASSPGTGAGNTIY
TRBJ1-2 | TRBV27 | . | ASSLAGGYGYT
TRBJ1-5 | TRBV2 | . | ASSFGTTSNQPQH
TRBJ2-7 | TRBV7-8 | . | ASSANILRRASGSREQY
TRBJ2-2 | TRBV6-1 | . | ASSEWGSATGELF
TRBJ2-5 | TRBV6-6 | . | ASSYSPGQGKETQY
TRBJ1-2 | TRBV19 | . | ASSARVRDGYT
TRBJ2-5 | TRBV15 | . | ATSREDRRTERYQETQY
TRBJ2-5 | TRBV27 | . | ASSLSIRGSRETQY